The rows below give T cell receptor beta chains drawn from one sample of a study of blood T cells in healthy people across ages. TCRdb re-called the 5' RACE reads through MiXCR, storing one row per CDR3 protein. Of roughly 900,000 distinct CDR3 sequences in the sample, 25% to 35% are singletons; the top ten hold 15% to 20%. The sample was blood. These receptor sequences come from a woman aged 80 or older in good health. The CDR3 runs from the conserved cysteine through the conserved F or W. A D gene is named only where the DNA matches it firmly. Clone size is given for some rows only: seen once, a few or many times, or a class if the clone is expanded.

>NA|NA|TRBV7-6|TRBJ2-3
CASSPLPSTDTQYF
TGTGCCAGCAGCCCCCTTCCTAGCACAGATACGCAGTATTTT
>many|TRBD1|TRBV5-5|TRBJ2-1
CASSFKGQGVEQFF
TGTGCCAGCAGCTTTAAGGGACAGGGAGTTGAGCAGTTCTTC
>many|NA|TRBV6-2/TRBV6-3|TRBJ2-1
CASSSMYNEQFF
TGTGCCAGCAGTTCCATGTACAATGAGCAGTTCTTC
>many|TRBD1|TRBV4-3|TRBJ1-5
CASSQFPPGQGFSNQPQHF
TGCGCCAGCAGCCAATTCCCTCCGGGACAGGGATTTAGCAATCAGCCCCAGCATTTT
>many|NA|TRBV20-1|TRBJ2-6
CSATPGSSGANVLTF
TGCAGTGCTACTCCGGGGAGCTCTGGGGCCAACGTCCTGACTTTC
>NA|NA|TRBV6-2/TRBV6-3|TRBJ2-7
CASSYSSIEQYF
TGTGCCAGCAGTTACTCAAGTATCGAGCAGTACTTC
>few|NA|TRBV6-2/TRBV6-3|TRBJ2-7
CASRSTGTLTYEQYF
TGTGCCAGCAGGTCAACCGGGACTCTCACCTACGAGCAGTACTTC
>few|NA|TRBV7-9|TRBJ1-2
CASSLRLQGRDGYTF
TGTGCCAGCAGCCTCAGACTACAGGGTAGGGATGGTTACACCTTC
>many|TRBD1|TRBV15|TRBJ2-7
CATSKRGQGGLRHEQYF
TGTGCCACCAGCAAGAGGGGACAGGGGGGCCTTCGGCACGAGCAGTACTTC
>many|TRBD1|TRBV28|TRBJ1-2
CASKEGQGAIGYTF
TGTGCCAGCAAGGAGGGACAGGGGGCGATTGGCTACACCTTC
>few|NA|TRBV24-1|TRBJ1-2
CATSDGGTRYGYTF
TGTGCCACCAGTGACGGGGGGACTAGGTATGGCTACACCTTC
>few|TRBD2|TRBV7-9|TRBJ2-6
CASSLAEGLAGSGANVRTF
TGTGCCAGCAGCTTAGCGGAAGGACTAGCGGGGTCTGGGGCCAACGTCCGGACTTTC
>many|NA|TRBV29-1|TRBJ2-3
CSVEEGGDTQYF
TGCAGCGTTGAAGAGGGGGGAGATACGCAGTATTTT
>many|NA|TRBV6-2/TRBV6-3|TRBJ1-5
CASSYSARGGHILRQPQHF
TGTGCCAGCAGTTACTCGGCTCGGGGCGGACATATTTTGAGGCAGCCCCAGCATTTT
>NA|NA|TRBV6-2/TRBV6-3|TRBJ1-5
CAGRFTGSGTNPSNQPQHF
TGTGCCGGCAGGTTTACAGGGAGTGGTACGAATCCGAGCAATCAGCCCCAGCATTTT
>NA|NA|TRBV7-2|TRBJ2-1
CASGDWRTYNEQFF
TGTGCCAGCGGGGACTGGCGGACCTACAATGAGCAGTTCTTC
>NA|TRBD1|TRBV20-1|TRBJ2-2
CSARENRGPGELFF
TGCAGTGCTAGAGAAAACAGGGGGCCCGGGGAGCTGTTTTTT
>many|TRBD2|TRBV24-1|TRBJ2-3
CATSKAGDTDTQYF
TGTGCCACCAGTAAAGCGGGGGACACAGATACGCAGTATTTT
>NA|NA|TRBV21-1|TRBJ1-1
CASAKNTEAFF
TGTGCCAGCGCTAAGAACACTGAAGCTTTCTTT
>few|NA|TRBV29-1|TRBJ2-2
CSVDLQGTGELFF
TGCAGCGTTGACTTGCAGGGAACCGGGGAGCTGTTTTTT